Many counts were recorded for the clone carrying this T cell receptor beta chain. What it binds is unknown. The data were taken from a study of tumor-infiltrating lymphocytes in primary liver carcinoma. Points from the study as a whole: Blood trailed tumors significantly in top-250-clone fraction (p = 0.039). All five tumor regions shared only about 7-25% of top clones.

The investigators made TCR beta cDNA from roughly 0.45 ug total RNA, using a constant-region primer. Slightly modified ARM-PCR, run as three nested multiplex PCR rounds, produced the TCR beta libraries. Primers for the first two PCR rounds were TRBV1-TRBV30 forward primers and a C-beta reverse primer (approximately 10 cycles per round). One entry per CDR3 protein results from TCRdb running MiXCR on the multiplex PCR reads. The sample lists approximately 120,000 distinct CDR3 sequences, 60% to 75% occurring once. Trimming took off 3 bases at V and 4 bases at J, with 13 bases between the two ends. Looked up from germline, CDR1 is ENHRY and CDR2 is SYGVKD. The CDR3 covers 14 residues. Each 20-30 mg portion of unsorted bulk tissue served as the source for co-extraction of RNA and DNA. With chronic HBV infection, the patients were also treatment-naive.

Sequenced: liver tumor tissue from sampling region 3. The subset denotes: tumor region T3, left-lateral pole. The V call is TRBV10-3, the J call TRBJ2-7, with a weak D call TRBD2 (6 bases). The receptor was derived from a woman aged 55-70 years with primary liver carcinoma and hepatitis B virus infection. CDR3 nucleotide sequence: TGTGCCATCAGTGAATCCGGGAGAGGATACGAGCAGTACTTC. Protein: CAISESGRGYEQYF.